This T cell receptor beta chain is drawn from a study of T-cell memory formation after mild COVID-19. Study information: Clustering of TCRs was largely donor specific. Study-wide points: Researchers could not confirm that second-wave clones peaking on day 37 targeted SARS-CoV-2. Detection of some responders pre-infection suggested pre-existing cross-reactive memory T cells participated.

The V segment lost 5 bases and the J segment 1 base; nucleotides outside the gene matches: 5. This CDR3 spans 16 amino acids. The germline V gene has CDR1 MNHEY and CDR2 SVGEGT. This clonotype was seen a handful of times. Its target is not known. From the 5' RACE reads, TCRdb called clonotypes with MiXCR, one entry per CDR3 protein. The sample contains roughly 350,000 distinct CDR3 sequences, 28% of which appear only once. The sequenced sample consisted of PBMCs or a T cell subset sorted from them (not recorded which). The V call is TRBV6-2 or TRBV6-3, the J call TRBJ2-2; the match to TRBD2 covers 9 bases. The receptor comes from an adult woman who had mild COVID-19 (a few samples of this study predate the infection). Cell type and time point are not known. The CDR3 region is CASSRSSGMNTGELFF. DNA for the CDR3: TGTGCCAGCAGTCGCTCTAGCGGGATGAACACCGGGGAGCTGTTTTTT.